This T cell receptor (beta chain) derives from a study of chemoradiotherapy in HPV16-positive cancers. Profiling relied on immunoSEQ multiplex PCR, and the TCRdb table lists in-frame clones only, not all of them. The table lists tens of thousands of clones, around three quarters of them singletons. The germline V gene has CDR1 SGDLS and CDR2 YYNGEE. This CDR3 has 16 amino acids. V lost 0 bases, J lost 2 bases, and 3 bases stayed unmatched. The receptor's source is a human donor with HPV-associated anogenital cancer. This chain joins TRBV9 and TRBJ1-4; TRBD1 matches 8 bases. The specimen was blood, collected from a patient who underwent chemoradiotherapy. CDR3 DNA sequence: TGTGCCAGCAGCGTAGGGACAGGGATGACTAATGAAAAACTGTTTTTT. Translating gives CASSVGTGMTNEKLFF.